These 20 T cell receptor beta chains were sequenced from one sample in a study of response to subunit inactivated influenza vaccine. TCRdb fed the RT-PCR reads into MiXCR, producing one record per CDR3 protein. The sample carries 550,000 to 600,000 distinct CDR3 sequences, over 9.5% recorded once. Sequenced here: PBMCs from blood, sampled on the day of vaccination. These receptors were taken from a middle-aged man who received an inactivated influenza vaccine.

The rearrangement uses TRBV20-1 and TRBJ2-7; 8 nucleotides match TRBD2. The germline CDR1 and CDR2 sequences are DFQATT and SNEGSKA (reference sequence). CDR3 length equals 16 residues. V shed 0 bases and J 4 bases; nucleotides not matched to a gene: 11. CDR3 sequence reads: CSARDILAGLSYEQYF. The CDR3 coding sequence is TGCAGTGCTAGAGATATTCTAGCGGGCCTTTCGTACGAGCAGTACTTC.

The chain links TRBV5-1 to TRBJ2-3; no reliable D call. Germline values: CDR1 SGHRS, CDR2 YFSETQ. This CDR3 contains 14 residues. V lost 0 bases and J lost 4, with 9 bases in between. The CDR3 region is CASSLGGNADTQYF. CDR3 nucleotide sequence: TGCGCCAGCAGCTTGGGAGGAAATGCAGATACGCAGTATTTT.

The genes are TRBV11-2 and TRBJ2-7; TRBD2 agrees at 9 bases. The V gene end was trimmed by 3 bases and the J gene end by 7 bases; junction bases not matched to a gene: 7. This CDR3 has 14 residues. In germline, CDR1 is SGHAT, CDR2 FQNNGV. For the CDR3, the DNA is TGTGCCAGCAGCTTTGGCGGGGGGGTAGGTGAGCAGTACTTC. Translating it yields CASSFGGGVGEQYF.

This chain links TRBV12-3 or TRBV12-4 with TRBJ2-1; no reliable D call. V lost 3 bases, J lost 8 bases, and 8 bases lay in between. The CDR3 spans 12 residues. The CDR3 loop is CASSFFGDEQFF. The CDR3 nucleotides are TGTGCCAGCAGTTTTTTTGGTGATGAGCAGTTCTTC.

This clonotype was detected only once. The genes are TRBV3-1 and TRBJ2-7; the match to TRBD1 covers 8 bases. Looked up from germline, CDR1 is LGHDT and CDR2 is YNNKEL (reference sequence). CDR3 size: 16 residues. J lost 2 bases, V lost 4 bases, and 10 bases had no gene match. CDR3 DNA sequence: TGTGCCAGCAGCCCTCGTACGGGACAGGAGACCTACGAGCAGTACTTC. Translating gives CASSPRTGQETYEQYF.

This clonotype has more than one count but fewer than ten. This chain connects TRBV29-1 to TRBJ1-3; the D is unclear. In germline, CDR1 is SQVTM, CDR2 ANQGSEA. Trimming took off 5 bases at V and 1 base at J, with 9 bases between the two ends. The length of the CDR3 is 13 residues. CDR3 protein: CSVKVLSGNTIYF. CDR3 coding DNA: TGCAGCGTTAAGGTCTTATCTGGAAACACCATATATTTT.

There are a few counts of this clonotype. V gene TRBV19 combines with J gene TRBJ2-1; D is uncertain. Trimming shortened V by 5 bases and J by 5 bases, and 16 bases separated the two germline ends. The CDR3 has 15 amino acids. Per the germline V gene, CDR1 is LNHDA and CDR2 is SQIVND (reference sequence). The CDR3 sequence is CASSPPPGINNEQFF. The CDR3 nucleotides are TGTGCCAGTAGTCCCCCCCCGGGCATAAACAATGAGCAGTTCTTC.

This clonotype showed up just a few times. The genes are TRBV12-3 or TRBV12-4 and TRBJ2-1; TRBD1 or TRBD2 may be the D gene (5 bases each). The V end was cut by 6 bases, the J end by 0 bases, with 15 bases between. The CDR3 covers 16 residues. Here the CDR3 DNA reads TGTGCCAGCAGGTCCGCCGGGACGAGCTCCTACAATGAGCAGTTCTTC. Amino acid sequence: CASRSAGTSSYNEQFF.

This CDR3 reads CAISPGTIQETQYF. For the CDR3, the DNA is TGTGCCATCAGTCCCGGGACCATACAAGAGACCCAGTACTTC. The chain links TRBV10-3 to TRBJ2-5; D may match TRBD1 or TRBD2 (5 bases each). The germline gives CDR1 ENHRY, CDR2 SYGVKD. Between the trimmed V and J ends, which lost 5 bases and 2 bases, there was a span of 12 bases. The CDR3 runs to 14 residues.

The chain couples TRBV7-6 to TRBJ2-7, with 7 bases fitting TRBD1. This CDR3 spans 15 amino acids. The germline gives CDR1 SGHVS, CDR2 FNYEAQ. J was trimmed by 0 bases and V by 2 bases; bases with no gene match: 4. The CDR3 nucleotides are TGTGCCAGCAGCTTACTACAGGGGAGCTCCTACGAGCAGTACTTC. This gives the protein CASSLLQGSSYEQYF.

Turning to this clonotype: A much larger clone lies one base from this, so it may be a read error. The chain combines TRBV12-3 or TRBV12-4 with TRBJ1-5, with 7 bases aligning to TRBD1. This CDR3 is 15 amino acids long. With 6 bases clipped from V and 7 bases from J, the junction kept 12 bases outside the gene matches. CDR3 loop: CASRRTGVLLQPQHF. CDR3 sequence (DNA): TGTGCCAGCAGGCGAACAGGGGTCCTTTTGCAGCCCCAGCATTTT.

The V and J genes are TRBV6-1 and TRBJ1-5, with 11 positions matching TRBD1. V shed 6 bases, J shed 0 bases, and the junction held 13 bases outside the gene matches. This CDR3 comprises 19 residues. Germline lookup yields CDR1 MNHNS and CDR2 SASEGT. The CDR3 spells CASSRGRTGGSSSNQPQHF. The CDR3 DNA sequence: TGTGCCAGCAGCCGGGGGAGGACAGGGGGCTCTAGTAGCAATCAGCCCCAGCATTTT.

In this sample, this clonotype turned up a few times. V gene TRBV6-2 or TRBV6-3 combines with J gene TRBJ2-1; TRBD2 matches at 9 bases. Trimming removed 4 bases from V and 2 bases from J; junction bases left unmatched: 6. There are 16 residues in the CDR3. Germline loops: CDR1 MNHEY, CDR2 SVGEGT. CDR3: CASSFELAGTYNEQFF. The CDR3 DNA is TGTGCCAGCAGTTTCGAACTAGCGGGTACCTACAATGAGCAGTTCTTC.

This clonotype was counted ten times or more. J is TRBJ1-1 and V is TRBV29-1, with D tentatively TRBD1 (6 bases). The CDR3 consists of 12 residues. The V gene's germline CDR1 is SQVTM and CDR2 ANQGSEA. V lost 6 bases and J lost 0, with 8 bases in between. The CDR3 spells CSVGQLNTEAFF. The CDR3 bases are TGCAGCGTAGGACAGCTGAACACTGAAGCTTTCTTT.

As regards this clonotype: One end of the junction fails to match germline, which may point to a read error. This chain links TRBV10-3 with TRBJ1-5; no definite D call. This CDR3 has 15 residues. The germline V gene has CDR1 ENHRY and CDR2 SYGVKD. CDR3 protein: CATSGTVRGNQPQHF. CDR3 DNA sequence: TGTGCCACCAGTGGTACGGTGAGGGGCAATCAGCCCCAGCATTTT.

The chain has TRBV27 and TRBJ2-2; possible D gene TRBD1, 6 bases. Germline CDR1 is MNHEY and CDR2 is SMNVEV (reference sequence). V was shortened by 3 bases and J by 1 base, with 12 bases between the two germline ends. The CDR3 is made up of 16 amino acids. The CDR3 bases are TGTGCCAGCAGTTTTGTGGGGGCGTGGAACACCGGGGAGCTGTTTTTT. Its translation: CASSFVGAWNTGELFF.

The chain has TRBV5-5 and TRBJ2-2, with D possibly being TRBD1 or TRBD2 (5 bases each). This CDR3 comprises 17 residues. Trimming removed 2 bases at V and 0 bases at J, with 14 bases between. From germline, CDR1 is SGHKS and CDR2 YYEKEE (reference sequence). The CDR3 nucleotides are TGTGCCAGCAGCTTACTCTCCGGGGCTCCGAACACCGGGGAGCTGTTTTTT. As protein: CASSLLSGAPNTGELFF.

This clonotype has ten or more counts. For the CDR3, the DNA is TGTGCCAGCTCACTTCAGAACACCGGGGAGCTGTTTTTT. As protein: CASSLQNTGELFF. V and J are TRBV18 and TRBJ2-2; D is uncertain. The CDR3 extends over 13 amino acids. The V gene lost 4 bases and the J gene lost 1 base, with 4 bases spanning the gap. CDR1 KGHSH and CDR2 LQKENI come from the germline V gene.

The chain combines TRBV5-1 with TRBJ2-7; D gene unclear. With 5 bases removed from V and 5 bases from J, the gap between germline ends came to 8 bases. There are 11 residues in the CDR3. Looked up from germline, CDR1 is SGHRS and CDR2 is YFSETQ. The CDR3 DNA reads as TGCGCCAGCAGTACCCTTGACGAGCAGTACTTC. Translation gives CASSTLDEQYF.

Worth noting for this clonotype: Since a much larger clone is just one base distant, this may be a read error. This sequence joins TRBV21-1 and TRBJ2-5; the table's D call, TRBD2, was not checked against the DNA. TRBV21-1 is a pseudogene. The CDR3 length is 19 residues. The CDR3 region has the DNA TGTGCCAGCAGCAAAGGAAAAAGACTAGCGGGAGCTGAACAAGGGACCCAGTACTTC. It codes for CASSKGKRLAGAEQGTQYF.